The 23 T cell receptor beta chains reported below all come from one sample, sequenced in a study of blood T cell repertoires in COVID-19. Sequenced by immunoSEQ multiplex PCR; TCRdb stores in-frame clones only, minus some. The sample lists 150,000 to 200,000 clones; 80% to 85% were seen once. The sequencing sample was made of peripheral blood. The receptors stem from a woman in her seventies with COVID-19, enrolled during active disease.

The V call is TRBV7-2, the J call TRBJ2-7; D remains ambiguous. The CDR3 is made up of 14 amino acids. V gave up 0 bases and J gave up 3 bases, with 9 bases separating them. Germline CDR1 and CDR2: SGHTA and FQGNSA. The chain's CDR3 is CASSLAGSFYEQYF. The CDR3 nucleotides read TGTGCCAGCAGCTTAGCCGGGTCTTTCTACGAGCAGTACTTC.

The table lists this clone with a few counts. V is TRBV7-9 and J is TRBJ1-1; D is unclear. CDR1 SEHNR and CDR2 FQNEAQ come from the germline V gene (reference sequence). The CDR3 loop spans 13 amino acids. Trimming removed 3 bases at V and 4 bases at J, with 9 bases between. The DNA of the CDR3 is TGTGCCAGCAGCTTTGGTATCGGCACTGAAGCTTTCTTT. Its translation is CASSFGIGTEAFF. Together with reference TRBV7-9 and TRBJ1-1, the CDR3 gives the full variable domain: DTGVSQNPRHKITKRGQNVTFRCDPISEHNRLYWYRQTLGQGPEFLTYFQNEAQLEKSRLLSDRFSAERPKGSFSTLEIQRTEQGDSAMYLCASSFGIGTEAFFGQGTRLTVV.

This clone was observed a few times. This chain uses TRBV6-5 with TRBJ2-1; 8 positions match TRBD1. This CDR3 region has 15 residues. Per the germline V gene, CDR1 is MNHEY and CDR2 is SVGAGI. Losses at the gene ends were 2 bases for V and 7 bases for J; bases not matched to a gene: 7. The CDR3 spells CASSYQGADLNEQFF. As DNA, the CDR3 is TGTGCCAGCAGTTACCAGGGGGCGGATTTGAATGAGCAGTTCTTC.

V gene TRBV9 combines with J gene TRBJ2-2, with TRBD2 matching 12 bases. The CDR3 length is 21 residues. Germline values: CDR1 SGDLS, CDR2 YYNGEE. V lost 5 bases to trimming and J lost 4 bases; unmatched junction nucleotides: 21. The CDR3 DNA sequence: TGTGCCAGCAGTGGAGTTAAGACTAGCGGGGGAATCCGGGTTGGCACCGGGGAGCTGTTTTTT. Its translation: CASSGVKTSGGIRVGTGELFF.

DNA for the CDR3: TGTGCCAGCAGTTACTCCCAGGGGAGGACTAGCGGAATAGCGGACGAGCAGTTCTTC. It translates to CASSYSQGRTSGIADEQFF. The chain recombines TRBV6-2 or TRBV6-3 with TRBJ2-1; 10 bases match TRBD2. Germline CDR1 MNHEY, CDR2 SVGEGT. The CDR3 is 19 residues long. J gave up 10 bases and V 0 bases, and 18 bases lay outside the gene matches.

The chain has TRBV7-2 and TRBJ2-1; 10 positions match TRBD2. The CDR3 sequence is 15 residues long. Germline trimming cut 4 bases from V and 9 bases from J; bases unmatched to any gene: 9. Germline CDR1 SGHTA, CDR2 FQGNSA. CDR3 sequence (DNA): TGTGCCAGCAGCTCCATAGCGGGAGGAAGGGTTGAGCAGTTCTTC. As protein: CASSSIAGGRVEQFF.

This chain joins TRBV5-1 and TRBJ2-1, with 7 bases that match TRBD1. After removal of 3 bases from V and 8 bases from J, the junction contained 11 bases not matched to a gene. The CDR3 sequence is 15 residues long. The V gene's germline CDR1 is SGHRS and CDR2 YFSETQ. CDR3 DNA sequence: TGCGCCAGCAGCTCCTTCTCGACAGGGAGAGATGAGCAGTTCTTC. It encodes CASSSFSTGRDEQFF.

This clone appeared once. J is TRBJ1-1 and V is TRBV6-5; 10 nucleotides match TRBD1. The J segment lost 7 bases and the V segment lost 6 bases, leaving 11 bases of the junction unmatched. CDR3 length equals 15 residues. Germline V gene data show CDR1 as MNHEY and CDR2 as SVGAGI. The CDR3, as DNA: TGTGCCAGCAGGCCCGGACAGGGGGTATGGAGTGAAGCTTTCTTT. This sequence encodes CASRPGQGVWSEAFF.

The chain recombines TRBV2 with TRBJ2-1, with unresolved D. V was trimmed by 8 bases and J by 3 bases, leaving 5 bases between them. CDR1 and CDR2 from the germline V gene are SNHLY and FYNNEI. The CDR3 extends over 11 amino acids. CDR3 bases: TGTGCCAGCTCGTACTACAATGAGCAGTTCTTC. It specifies CASSYYNEQFF.

The chain links TRBV4-1 to TRBJ1-6, with TRBD1 matching 10 bases. The CDR3 runs to 16 residues. From germline, CDR1 is MGHRA and CDR2 YSYEKL. With V trimmed by 4 bases and J by 8 bases, 8 bases remained unmatched. The CDR3 reads CASSPQVGQGDSPLHF. The CDR3 DNA sequence: TGCGCCAGCAGCCCACAAGTCGGACAGGGGGATTCACCCCTCCACTTT.

This clone was found once. The chain's CDR3 is CSVGTGENEKLFF. CDR3 DNA: TGCAGCGTCGGGACAGGGGAAAATGAAAAACTGTTTTTT. The V call is TRBV29-1, the J call TRBJ1-4; TRBD1 agrees at 10 bases. V shed 6 bases and J 5 bases; nucleotides not matched to a gene: 3. CDR1 is SQVTM and CDR2 is ANQGSEA in the germline V gene. The CDR3 is 13 amino acids.

In nucleotides, the CDR3 is TGTGCCAGCAGCTTATTGGGGACTAGCGGGAGTATTGAGCAGTTCTTC. As protein: CASSLLGTSGSIEQFF. The gene calls are TRBV7-3 and TRBJ2-1, with 14 bases identical to TRBD2. Germline V lookup: CDR1 SGHTA, CDR2 FQGTGA. Trimming at V came to 2 bases and at J to 9 bases, leaving 6 bases not matched to a gene. The CDR3 contains 16 residues.

The chain links TRBV2 to TRBJ2-1, with a possible D match to TRBD2 (6 bases). Germline values: CDR1 SNHLY, CDR2 FYNNEI. The CDR3 sequence is 16 residues long. Trimming pared 5 bases from V and 6 bases from J, leaving 20 bases between. The CDR3: CASSSPDTSSLNEQFF. The CDR3 coding sequence is TGTGCCAGCAGTTCCCCTGACACTAGCAGCCTCAATGAGCAGTTCTTC.

CDR3 bases: TGTGCCAGTAACGAAGGACAGGGTTTTTCTGAGACCCAGTACTTC. Translation gives CASNEGQGFSETQYF. The chain recombines TRBV19 with TRBJ2-5; TRBD1 agrees at 8 bases. CDR1 is LNHDA and CDR2 is SQIVND in the germline V gene (reference sequence). V lost 7 bases, J lost 5 bases, and 12 bases stayed unmatched. The CDR3 has 15 amino acids.

This chain joins TRBV4-3 and TRBJ2-1, with 10 nucleotides matching TRBD2. J lost 3 bases, V lost 0 bases, and 14 bases had no gene match. The CDR3 extends over 20 amino acids. Germline V gene data show CDR1 as LGHNA and CDR2 as YSLEER. The DNA for the CDR3 is TGCGCCAGCAGCCAAGAAGGTCCTAGCGGGAGCCGAGTTCACTACAATGAGCAGTTCTTC. This encodes CASSQEGPSGSRVHYNEQFF.

The chain combines TRBV27 with TRBJ2-6; D is unresolved. Deletions cut 4 bases from V and 0 bases from J, with 4 bases between. Germline assignment: CDR1 MNHEY and CDR2 SMNVEV (reference sequence). This CDR3 comprises 14 residues. The CDR3 DNA sequence: TGTGCCAGCAGTTCCTTCTCTGGGGCCAACGTCCTGACTTTC. Protein sequence: CASSSFSGANVLTF.

The CDR3 is CAWSKASGRFSYNEQFF. The CDR3 DNA follows: TGTGCCTGGAGTAAGGCTAGCGGGAGATTCTCCTACAATGAGCAGTTCTTC. V and J are TRBV30 and TRBJ2-1; the match to TRBD2 covers 10 bases. The CDR3 has 17 residues. V dropped 2 bases and J dropped 0; count of bases not matched to a gene: 7. CDR1 is GTSNPN and CDR2 is SVGIG in the germline V gene (reference sequence).

The chain links TRBV28 to TRBJ2-6; 10 bases are shared with TRBD2. V lost 5 bases and J lost 0; bases outside the gene matches: 7. CDR1 and CDR2 (germline): MDHEN, SYDVKM. There are 18 residues in the CDR3. The CDR3 DNA sequence: TGTGCCAGCAGTCTAGAAGCGGGAGGGTCCTCTGGGGCCAACGTCCTGACTTTC. This gives the protein CASSLEAGGSSGANVLTF.

The V gene is TRBV7-2, the J gene TRBJ2-7; 12 bases line up with TRBD2. V was clipped by 5 bases and J by 2 bases; unmatched bases: 4. The germline CDR1 and CDR2 sequences are SGHTA and FQGNSA. The CDR3 extends over 15 amino acids. CDR3 bases: TGTGCCAGCAGCACAGGACTAGCGGGAACCTACGAGCAGTACTTC. Translating it yields CASSTGLAGTYEQYF.

This sequence joins TRBV6-5 and TRBJ1-1; no clear D gene. The CDR3 runs 15 residues. The germline V gene encodes CDR1 MNHEY and CDR2 SVGAGI. Trimming pared 2 bases from V and 1 base from J, leaving 11 bases between. The CDR3 loop is CASSYGGRRNTEAFF. DNA of the CDR3: TGTGCCAGCAGTTACGGCGGGCGGAGGAACACTGAAGCTTTCTTT.

V is TRBV18 and J is TRBJ2-1; D may be TRBD1 (6 bases). Germline lookup yields CDR1 KGHSH and CDR2 LQKENI. Trimming took 6 bases from V and 3 from J, leaving 15 bases between them. The CDR3 length is 15 residues. The CDR3 spells CASSKLSTGYNEQFF. The CDR3 DNA follows: TGTGCCAGCTCCAAACTGTCGACAGGCTACAATGAGCAGTTCTTC. The full variable domain, in which reference TRBV18 and TRBJ2-1 provide the parts outside the CDR3, is NAGVMQNPRHLVRRRGQEARLRCSPMKGHSHVYWYRQLPEEGLKFMVYLQKENIIDESGMPKERFSAEFPKEGPSILRIQQVVRGDSAAYFCASSKLSTGYNEQFFGPGTRLTVL.

V is TRBV18 and J is TRBJ2-5; tentatively, D is TRBD1 (6 bases). Deletions cut 4 bases from V and 5 bases from J, with 11 bases between. The germline V gene encodes CDR1 KGHSH and CDR2 LQKENI. The CDR3 is 13 amino acids. This chain's CDR3 is CASSLGHWETQYF. In DNA, the CDR3 is TGTGCCAGCTCACTGGGACACTGGGAGACCCAGTACTTC.

The CDR3 sequence is CASKAGQIQETQYF. Written as DNA, the CDR3 is TGTGCCAGCAAGGCGGGACAGATTCAAGAGACCCAGTACTTC. This chain joins TRBV2 and TRBJ2-5; a weak D match, TRBD1 (7 bases). The CDR3 spans 14 residues. Germline V CDR1 and CDR2: SNHLY, FYNNEI. V dropped 7 bases and J dropped 2 bases, with 14 bases sitting between them.